This T cell receptor beta chain was sequenced in a study of radiotherapy plus CTLA-4 blockade in lung cancer. Study information: Among all patients, approximately 18% showed objective responses, while approximately 30% had disease control. Points from the study as a whole: Blood-borne expansion of tumor-derived TCR clones followed radiotherapy plus ipilimumab.

Those with chemo-refractory metastatic non-small-cell lung cancer were treated with focal radiation combined with CTLA-4 blockade using ipilimumab. Trimming shortened V by 2 bases and J by 5 bases, and 10 bases separated the two germline ends. Germline V CDR1 and CDR2: GTSNPN, SVGIG (reference sequence). This CDR3 comprises 13 residues. The protocol was immunoSEQ multiplex PCR, while the TCRdb copy is restricted to in-frame clones and leaves out a portion. The top ten clones hold 9.9% of a sample with roughly 76,000 clones, roughly 74% of them seen once. This clone was detected a few times. The antigen is not known.

This receptor was taken from a human donor with non-small cell lung cancer whose response to radiotherapy plus ipilimumab could not be evaluated. The chain is built from TRBV30 and TRBJ1-5, with a possible D match to TRBD1 (6 bases). The sequenced sample was peripheral blood, obtained from a patient treated with radiotherapy plus ipilimumab. CDR3 amino acids: CAWSSGGHQPQHF. The CDR3 nucleotides read TGTGCCTGGAGTAGCGGGGGGCATCAGCCCCAGCATTTT. The full variable domain, rest sourced from reference TRBV30 and TRBJ1-5, is SQTIHQWPATLVQPVGSPLSLECTVEGTSNPNLYWYRQAAGRGLQLLFYSVGIGQISSEVPQNLSASRPQDRQFILSSKKLLLSDSGFYLCAWSSGGHQPQHFGDGTRLSIL.